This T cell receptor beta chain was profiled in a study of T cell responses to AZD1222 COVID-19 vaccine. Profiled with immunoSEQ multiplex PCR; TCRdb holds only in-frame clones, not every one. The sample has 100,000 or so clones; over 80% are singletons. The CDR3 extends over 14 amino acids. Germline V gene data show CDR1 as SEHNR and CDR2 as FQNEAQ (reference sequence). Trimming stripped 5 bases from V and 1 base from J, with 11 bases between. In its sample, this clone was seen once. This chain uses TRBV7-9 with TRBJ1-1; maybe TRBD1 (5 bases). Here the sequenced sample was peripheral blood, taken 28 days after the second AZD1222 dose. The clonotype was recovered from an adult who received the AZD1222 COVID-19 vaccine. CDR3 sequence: CASSLRASNTEAFF. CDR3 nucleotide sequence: TGTGCCAGCAGCCTCAGGGCATCGAACACTGAAGCTTTCTTT. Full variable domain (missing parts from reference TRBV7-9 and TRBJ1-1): DTGVSQNPRHKITKRGQNVTFRCDPISEHNRLYWYRQTLGQGPEFLTYFQNEAQLEKSRLLSDRFSAERPKGSFSTLEIQRTEQGDSAMYLCASSLRASNTEAFFGQGTRLTVV.